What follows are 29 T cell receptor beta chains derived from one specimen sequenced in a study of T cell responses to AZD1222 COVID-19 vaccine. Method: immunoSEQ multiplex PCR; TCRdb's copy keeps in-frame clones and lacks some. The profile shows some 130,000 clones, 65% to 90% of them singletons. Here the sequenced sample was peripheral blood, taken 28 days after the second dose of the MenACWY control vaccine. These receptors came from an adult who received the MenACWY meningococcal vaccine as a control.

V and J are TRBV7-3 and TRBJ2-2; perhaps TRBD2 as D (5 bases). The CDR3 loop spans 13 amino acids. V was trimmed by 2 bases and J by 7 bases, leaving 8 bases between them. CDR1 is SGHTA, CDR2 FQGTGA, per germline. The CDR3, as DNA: TGTGCCAGCAGCTTAGGACTGGGCGGGGAGCTGTTTTTT. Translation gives CASSLGLGGELFF. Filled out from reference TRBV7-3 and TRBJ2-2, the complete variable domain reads GAGVSQTPSNKVTEKGKYVELRCDPISGHTALYWYRQSLGQGPEFLIYFQGTGAADDSGLPNDRFFAVRPEGSVSTLKIQRTERGDSAVYLCASSLGLGGELFFGEGSRLTVL.

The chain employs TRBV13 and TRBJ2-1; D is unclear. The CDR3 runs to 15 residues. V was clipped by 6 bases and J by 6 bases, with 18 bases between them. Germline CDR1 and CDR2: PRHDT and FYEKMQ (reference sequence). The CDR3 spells CASSLGRSPGNEQFF. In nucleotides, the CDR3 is TGTGCCAGCAGTCTAGGGCGCTCCCCCGGCAATGAGCAGTTCTTC.

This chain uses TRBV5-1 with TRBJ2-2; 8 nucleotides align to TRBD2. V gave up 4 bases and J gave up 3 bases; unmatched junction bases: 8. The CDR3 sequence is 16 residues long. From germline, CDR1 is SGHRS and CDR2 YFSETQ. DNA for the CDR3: TGCGCCAGCAGCAGAGCGGGGGTCGTCGACACCGGGGAGCTGTTTTTT. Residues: CASSRAGVVDTGELFF.

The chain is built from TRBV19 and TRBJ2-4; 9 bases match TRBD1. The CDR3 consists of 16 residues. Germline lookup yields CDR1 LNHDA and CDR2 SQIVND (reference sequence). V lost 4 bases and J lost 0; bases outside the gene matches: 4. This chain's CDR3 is CASSTQGALAKNIQYF. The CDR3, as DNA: TGTGCCAGTAGTACACAGGGGGCTCTAGCCAAAAACATTCAGTACTTC.

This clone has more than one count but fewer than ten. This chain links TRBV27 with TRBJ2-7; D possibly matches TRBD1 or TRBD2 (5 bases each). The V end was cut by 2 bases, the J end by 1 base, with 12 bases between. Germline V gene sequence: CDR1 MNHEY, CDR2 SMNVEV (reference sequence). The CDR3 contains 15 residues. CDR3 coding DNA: TGTGCCAGCAGTTTAAAGGGGACCGATTCCTACGAGCAGTACTTC. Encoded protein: CASSLKGTDSYEQYF.

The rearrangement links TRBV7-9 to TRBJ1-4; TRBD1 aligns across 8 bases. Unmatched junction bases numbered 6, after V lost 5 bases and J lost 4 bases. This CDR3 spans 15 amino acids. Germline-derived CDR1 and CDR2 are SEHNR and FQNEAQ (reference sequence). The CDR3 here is CASSAGQGNNEKLFF. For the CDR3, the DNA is TGTGCCAGCAGCGCCGGACAGGGCAATAATGAAAAACTGTTTTTT.

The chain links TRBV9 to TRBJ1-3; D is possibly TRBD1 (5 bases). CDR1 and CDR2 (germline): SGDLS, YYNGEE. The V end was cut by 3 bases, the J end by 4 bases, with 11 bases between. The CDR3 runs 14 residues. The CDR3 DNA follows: TGTGCCAGCAGCGCCAGGGACGGGGGAAACACCATATATTTT. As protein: CASSARDGGNTIYF.

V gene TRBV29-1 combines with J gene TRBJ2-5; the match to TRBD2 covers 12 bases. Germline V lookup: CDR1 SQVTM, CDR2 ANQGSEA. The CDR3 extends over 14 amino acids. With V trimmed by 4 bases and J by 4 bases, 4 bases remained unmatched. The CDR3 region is CSVASTSGGETQYF. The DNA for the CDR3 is TGCAGCGTTGCCTCGACTAGCGGGGGAGAGACCCAGTACTTC. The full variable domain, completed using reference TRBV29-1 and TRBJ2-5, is SAVISQKPSRDICQRGTSLTIQCQVDSQVTMMFWYRQQPGQSLTLIATANQGSEATYESGFVIDKFPISRPNLTFSTLTVSNMSPEDSSIYLCSVASTSGGETQYFGPGTRLLVL.

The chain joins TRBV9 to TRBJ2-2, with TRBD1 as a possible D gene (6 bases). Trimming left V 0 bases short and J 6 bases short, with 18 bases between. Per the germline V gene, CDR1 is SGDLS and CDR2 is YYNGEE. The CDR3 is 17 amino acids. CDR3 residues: CASSVGFTGMESGELFF. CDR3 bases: TGTGCCAGCAGCGTAGGATTTACAGGGATGGAATCCGGGGAGCTGTTTTTT.

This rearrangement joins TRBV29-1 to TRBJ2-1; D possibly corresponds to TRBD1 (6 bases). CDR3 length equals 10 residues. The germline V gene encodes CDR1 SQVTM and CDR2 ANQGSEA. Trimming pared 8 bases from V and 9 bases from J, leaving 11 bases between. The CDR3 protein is CSTRDTEQFF. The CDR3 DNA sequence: TGCAGCACCCGGGACACTGAGCAGTTCTTC.

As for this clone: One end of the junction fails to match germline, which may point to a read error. The CDR3 loop reads CASSSTGTSATNIQYF. CDR3 DNA sequence: TGTGCCAGCAGCTCGACCGGGACTAGCGCCACAAACATTCAGTACTTC. The J gene is TRBJ2-4, the V gene TRBV7-2, with 10 bases that match TRBD2. CDR3 length: 16 residues. The germline CDR1 and CDR2 sequences are SGHTA and FQGNSA.

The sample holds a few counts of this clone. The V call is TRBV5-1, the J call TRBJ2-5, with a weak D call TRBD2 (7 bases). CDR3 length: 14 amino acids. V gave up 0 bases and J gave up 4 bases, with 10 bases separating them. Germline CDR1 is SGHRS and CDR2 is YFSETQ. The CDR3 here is CASSLAGGAETQYF. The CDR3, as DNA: TGCGCCAGCAGCTTGGCGGGGGGCGCAGAGACCCAGTACTTC.

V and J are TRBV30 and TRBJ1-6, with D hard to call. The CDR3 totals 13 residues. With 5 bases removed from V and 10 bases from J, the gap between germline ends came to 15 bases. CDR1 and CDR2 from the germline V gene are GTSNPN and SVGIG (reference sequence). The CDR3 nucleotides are TGTGCCTGGGGGTTACCGGGTAGCTCACCCCTCCACTTT. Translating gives CAWGLPGSSPLHF.

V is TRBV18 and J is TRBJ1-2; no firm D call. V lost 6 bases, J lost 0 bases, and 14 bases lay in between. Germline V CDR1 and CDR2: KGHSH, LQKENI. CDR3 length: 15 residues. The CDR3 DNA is TGTGCCAGCTCGGGGTCGGGTTCACCTAACTATGGCTACACCTTC. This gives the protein CASSGSGSPNYGYTF.

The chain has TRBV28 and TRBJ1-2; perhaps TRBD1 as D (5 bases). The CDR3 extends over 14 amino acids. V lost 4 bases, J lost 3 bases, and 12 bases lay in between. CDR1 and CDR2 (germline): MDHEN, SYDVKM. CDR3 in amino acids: CASSSGGTDYGYTF. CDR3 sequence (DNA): TGTGCCAGCAGTTCCGGGGGGACTGACTATGGCTACACCTTC.

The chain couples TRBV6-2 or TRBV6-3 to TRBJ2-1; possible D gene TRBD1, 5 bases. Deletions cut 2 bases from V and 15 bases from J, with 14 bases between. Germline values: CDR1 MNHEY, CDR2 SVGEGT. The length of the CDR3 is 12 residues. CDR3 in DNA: TGTGCCAGCAGTTACCCCGGACACGGGCGGTTCTTC. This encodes CASSYPGHGRFF.

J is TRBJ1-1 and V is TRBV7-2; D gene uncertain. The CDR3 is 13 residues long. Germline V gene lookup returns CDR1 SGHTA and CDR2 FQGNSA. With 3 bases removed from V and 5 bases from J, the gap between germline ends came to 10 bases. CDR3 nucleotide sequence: TGTGCCAGCAGCTTGACCCTCCAGACTGAAGCTTTCTTT. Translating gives CASSLTLQTEAFF. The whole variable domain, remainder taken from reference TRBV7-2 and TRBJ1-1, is GAGVSQSPSNKVTEKGKDVELRCDPISGHTALYWYRQSLGQGLEFLIYFQGNSAPDKSGLPSDRFSAERTGGSVSTLTIQRTQQEDSAVYLCASSLTLQTEAFFGQGTRLTVV.

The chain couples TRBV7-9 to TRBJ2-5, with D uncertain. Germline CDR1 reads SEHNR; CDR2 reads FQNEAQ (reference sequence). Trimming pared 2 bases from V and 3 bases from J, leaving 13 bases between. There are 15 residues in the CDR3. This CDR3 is CASSLHGASEETQYF. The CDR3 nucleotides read TGTGCCAGCAGCTTACATGGCGCGAGCGAAGAGACCCAGTACTTC.

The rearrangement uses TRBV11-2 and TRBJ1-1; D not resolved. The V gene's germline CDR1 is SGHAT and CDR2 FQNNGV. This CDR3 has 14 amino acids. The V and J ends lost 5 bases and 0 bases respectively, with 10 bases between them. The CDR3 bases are TGTGCCAGCAGCCTCCCTCTAGTGAACACTGAAGCTTTCTTT. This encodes CASSLPLVNTEAFF.

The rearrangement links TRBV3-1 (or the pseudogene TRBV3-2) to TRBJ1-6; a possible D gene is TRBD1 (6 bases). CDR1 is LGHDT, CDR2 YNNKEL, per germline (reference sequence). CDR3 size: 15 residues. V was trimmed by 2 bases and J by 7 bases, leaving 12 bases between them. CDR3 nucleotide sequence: TGTGCCAGCAGCCAAAAGAGAGGGGGGAATTCACCCCTCCACTTT. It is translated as CASSQKRGGNSPLHF.

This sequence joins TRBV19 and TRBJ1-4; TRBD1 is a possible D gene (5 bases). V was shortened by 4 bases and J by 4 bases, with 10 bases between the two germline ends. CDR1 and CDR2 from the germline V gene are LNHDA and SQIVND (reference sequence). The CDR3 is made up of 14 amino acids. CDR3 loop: CASSTTGRNEKLFF. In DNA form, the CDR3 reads TGTGCCAGTAGTACCACAGGCCGTAATGAAAAACTGTTTTTT.

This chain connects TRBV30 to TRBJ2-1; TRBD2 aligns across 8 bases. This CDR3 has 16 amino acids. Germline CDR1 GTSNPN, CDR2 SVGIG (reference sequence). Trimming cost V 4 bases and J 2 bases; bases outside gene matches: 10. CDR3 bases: TGTGCCTGGACCCACCCAGCGGGAGCCCCCTACAATGAGCAGTTCTTC. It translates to CAWTHPAGAPYNEQFF. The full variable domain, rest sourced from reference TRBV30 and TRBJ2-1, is SQTIHQWPATLVQPVGSPLSLECTVEGTSNPNLYWYRQAAGRGLQLLFYSVGIGQISSEVPQNLSASRPQDRQFILSSKKLLLSDSGFYLCAWTHPAGAPYNEQFFGPGTRLTVL.

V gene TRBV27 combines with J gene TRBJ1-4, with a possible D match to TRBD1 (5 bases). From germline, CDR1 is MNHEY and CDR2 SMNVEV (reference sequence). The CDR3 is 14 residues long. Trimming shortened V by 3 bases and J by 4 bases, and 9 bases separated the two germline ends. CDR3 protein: CASSFSGVNEKLFF. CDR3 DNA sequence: TGTGCCAGCAGTTTCTCGGGGGTTAATGAAAAACTGTTTTTT.

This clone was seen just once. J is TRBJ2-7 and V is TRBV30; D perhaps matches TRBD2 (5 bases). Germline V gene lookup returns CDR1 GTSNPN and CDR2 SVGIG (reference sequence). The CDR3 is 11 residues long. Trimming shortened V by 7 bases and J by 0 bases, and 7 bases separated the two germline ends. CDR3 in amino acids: CALRVSYEQYF. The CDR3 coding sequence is TGTGCCTTGCGGGTCTCCTACGAGCAGTACTTC. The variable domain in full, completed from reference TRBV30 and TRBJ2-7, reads SQTIHQWPATLVQPVGSPLSLECTVEGTSNPNLYWYRQAAGRGLQLLFYSVGIGQISSEVPQNLSASRPQDRQFILSSKKLLLSDSGFYLCALRVSYEQYFGPGTRLTVT.

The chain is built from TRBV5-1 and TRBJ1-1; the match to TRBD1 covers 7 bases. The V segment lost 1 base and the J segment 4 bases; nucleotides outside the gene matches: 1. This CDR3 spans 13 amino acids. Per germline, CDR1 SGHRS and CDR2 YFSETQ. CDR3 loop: CASSLPGGTEAFF. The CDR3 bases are TGCGCCAGCAGCTTGCCAGGGGGCACTGAAGCTTTCTTT.

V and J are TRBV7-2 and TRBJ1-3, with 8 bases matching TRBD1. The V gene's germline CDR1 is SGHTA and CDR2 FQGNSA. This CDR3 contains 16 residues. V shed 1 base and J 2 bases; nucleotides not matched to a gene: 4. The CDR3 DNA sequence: TGTGCCAGCAGCTTAGGGTACAGGGGGACTGGAAACACCATATATTTT. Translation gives CASSLGYRGTGNTIYF.

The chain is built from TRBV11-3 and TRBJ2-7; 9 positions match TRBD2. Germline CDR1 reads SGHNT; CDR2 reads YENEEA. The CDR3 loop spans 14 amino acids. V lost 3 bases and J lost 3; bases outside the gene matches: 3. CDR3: CASSLAGGNYEQYF. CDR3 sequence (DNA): TGTGCCAGCAGCTTGGCGGGAGGGAACTACGAGCAGTACTTC.

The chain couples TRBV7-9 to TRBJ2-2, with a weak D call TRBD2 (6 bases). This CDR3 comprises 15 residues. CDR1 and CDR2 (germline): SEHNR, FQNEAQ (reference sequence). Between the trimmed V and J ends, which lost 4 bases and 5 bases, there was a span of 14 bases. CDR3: CASSSRLASTGELFF. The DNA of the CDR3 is TGTGCCAGCAGCTCGAGGCTAGCGAGTACCGGGGAGCTGTTTTTT.

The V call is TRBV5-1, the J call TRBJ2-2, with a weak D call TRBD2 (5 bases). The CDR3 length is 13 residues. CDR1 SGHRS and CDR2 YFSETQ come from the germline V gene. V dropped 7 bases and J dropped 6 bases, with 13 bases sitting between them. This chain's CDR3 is CASRRGGSGELFF. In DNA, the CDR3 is TGCGCCAGCCGTCGAGGAGGATCCGGGGAGCTGTTTTTT.